This entry features one TCR beta chain sequence. Its antigen is unknown. The CDR3 contains 11 residues. The germline gives CDR1 DFQATT, CDR2 SNEGSKA (reference sequence). Trimming shortened V by 5 bases and J by 1 base, and 5 bases separated the two germline ends. The source of the sample is a study of graft-versus-host responses after intestinal transplantation. In the study overall: Uniformly, recipients were administered anti-thymocyte globulin induction with subsequent tacrolimus and steroids for about 3 years.

Broader study findings: Within allografts, high graft-versus-host to host-versus-graft clonal ratios were seen among patients with graft-donor T cell macrochimerism. The marrow of recipients harbored GvH clones, and ileum or blood showed some of them first.

Profiling relied on immunoSEQ multiplex PCR, and the TCRdb table lists in-frame clones only, not all of them. The sample has some 40,000 clones, over 90% seen once. The sequences come from unstimulated CD8+ T cells sorted from spleen or lymph node cells, collected before transplant. The clonotype was recovered from a human donor who was the organ donor for an intestinal transplant. The chain joins TRBV20-1 to TRBJ1-1; TRBD1 might be the D (5 bases). CDR3: CSAGTNTEAFF. In DNA, the CDR3 is TGCAGTGCTGGGACGAACACTGAAGCTTTCTTT.